The rows below give T cell receptor beta chains drawn from one sample of a study of blood T cell repertoires in COVID-19. Data came from immunoSEQ multiplex PCR; TCRdb stores just in-frame clones and leaves some out. The repertoire holds 110,000 or so clones, with 75% to 90% as singletons. Sequencing input: peripheral blood. The source of these receptors is a woman aged 45 to 65 with acute or convalescent COVID-19. CDR3s include the opening cysteine and the closing phenylalanine or tryptophan. D genes are given only for firm matches. Size is stated for part of the rows, as once, few or many counts, or as a class when the clone is expanded.

14	TRBD1	TRBV28	-	TRBJ1-2	TGTGCCAGCAGTTTAGCTGGGACAGGGGGTGGCTACACCTTC	CASSLAGTGGGYTF
15	-	TRBV5-6	-	TRBJ2-2	TGTGCCAGCAGGCCGGGACAACGGAACACCGGGGAGCTGTTTTTT	CASRPGQRNTGELFF
15	-	TRBV4-3	-	TRBJ1-2	TGCGCCAGCAGCCAAGATTGGGGGGGGCTGCAAGGCTACACCTTC	CASSQDWGGLQGYTF
13	-	TRBV7-6	few	TRBJ2-2	TGTGCCAGCAGCATATTACATACCGGGGAGCTGTTTTTT	CASSILHTGELFF
15	TRBD1	TRBV28	-	TRBJ1-5	TGTGCCAGCAGTTTGTGGGGACAGGGCAGTCAGCCCCAGCATTTT	CASSLWGQGSQPQHF
17	-	TRBV30	-	TRBJ2-6	TGTGCCTGGAAAGCCCGACAGGGACTGAGGGGGGCCAACGTCCTGACTTTC	CAWKARQGLRGANVLTF
15	TRBD1	TRBV28	-	TRBJ1-2	TGTGCCAGCAGTCCCCGGGACAGGCTACACTATGGCTACACCTTC	CASSPRDRLHYGYTF
15	TRBD2	TRBV30	-	TRBJ2-2	TGTGCCTGGATTCGCCCTAGCGGGACCACCGGGGAGCTGTTTTTT	CAWIRPSGTTGELFF
16	-	TRBV19	-	TRBJ2-2	TGTGCCAGTAGTTTCACCGAGCGGCAGTACACCGGGGAGCTGTTTTTT	CASSFTERQYTGELFF
14	-	TRBV29-1	-	TRBJ2-3	TGCAGCGTTGACGGGGTCGGGGGAGCGGATACGCAGTATTTT	CSVDGVGGADTQYF
15	-	TRBV18	-	TRBJ2-1	TGTGCCAGCTCACTTCAGGGTCCCCACCCCAATGAGCAGTTCTTC	CASSLQGPHPNEQFF
15	-	TRBV6-4	-	TRBJ2-1	TGTGCCAGCAGTGACCGGGGGGACACCTACAATGAGCAGTTCTTC	CASSDRGDTYNEQFF
17	TRBD1	TRBV9	-	TRBJ2-3	TGTGCCAGCAGCGTAGCTCCCTCTGGACAGGGGGGAGATACGCAGTATTTT	CASSVAPSGQGGDTQYF
13	TRBD1	TRBV11-1	-	TRBJ1-2	TGTGCCAGCAGCTCCCGGGACAGAACAGGCTACACCTTC	CASSSRDRTGYTF
15	-	TRBV2	once	TRBJ1-6	TGTGCCAGCGGAATTGGCAGGGGAGGGTATTCGGCCCTCCACTTT	CASGIGRGGYSALHF
13	-	TRBV12-3/TRBV12-4	-	TRBJ1-2	TGTGCCAGCAGTTTGACAGCTAACTATGGCTACACCTTC	CASSLTANYGYTF
13	-	TRBV12-3/TRBV12-4	-	TRBJ1-1	TGTGCCAGCAGTTTAGACAGGGTTACTGAAGCTTTCTTT	CASSLDRVTEAFF
12	TRBD1	TRBV10-3	-	TRBJ2-1	TGTGCCATCAGTTGGGACAGGGACGAGCAGTTCTTC	CAISWDRDEQFF
14	TRBD2	TRBV6-6	-	TRBJ2-1	TGTGCCAGCAGTTCCTCAATAGCGGGAGGTGAGCAGTTCTTC	CASSSSIAGGEQFF
15	-	TRBV4-1	-	TRBJ1-2	TGCGCCAGCAGCCAAGTAACCCCACACGACTATGGCTACACCTTC	CASSQVTPHDYGYTF
18	-	TRBV19	once	TRBJ1-1	TGTGCCAGTAGTATAGATGAGTTGGTGGCAGGGGACGGAACTGAAGCTTTCTTT	CASSIDELVAGDGTEAFF
13	-	TRBV9	-	TRBJ2-2	TGTGCCAGCAGTCCGGACAGTTTCGTGGAGCTGTTTTTT	CASSPDSFVELFF
18	-	TRBV7-3	-	TRBJ1-2	TGTGCCAGCAGCCCAAGCGGGCAGCCACCAGAGCACAACTATGGCTACACCTTC	CASSPSGQPPEHNYGYTF
14	-	TRBV19	-	TRBJ2-7	TGTGCCAGTAGCCCCAGGGAATTGGGCTACGAGCAGTACTTC	CASSPRELGYEQYF
14	-	TRBV6-1	-	TRBJ2-7	TGTGCCAGCAGTGAAGGCAGGCTCTCCTACGAGCAGTACTTC	CASSEGRLSYEQYF
13	TRBD1	TRBV6-4	-	TRBJ1-6	TGTGCCAGCAGTGAGACAGGGGAATCACCCCTCCACTTT	CASSETGESPLHF
12	-	TRBV24-1	once	TRBJ1-4	TGTGCCACCAGTGACTTTAATGAAAAACTGTTTTTT	CATSDFNEKLFF
13	-	TRBV9	-	TRBJ1-4	TGTGCCAGCAGCCCCGACAGGAATGAAAAACTGTTTTTT	CASSPDRNEKLFF
12	TRBD1	TRBV6-5	-	TRBJ1-1	TGTGCCAGCAGTAAACGGACAGGTGAAGCTTTCTTT	CASSKRTGEAFF
14	-	TRBV18	-	TRBJ1-2	TGTGCCAGCTCGCATGGGGGGGCGGGCTATGGCTACACCTTC	CASSHGGAGYGYTF
15	-	TRBV3-1/TRBV3-2	-	TRBJ2-5	TGTGCCAGCAGCGAAGAGGGCAGGCGACAAGAGACCCAGTACTTC	CASSEEGRRQETQYF
14	TRBD1	TRBV11-2	once	TRBJ2-5	TGTGCCAGCAGGCAAGGGACAGTCCAAGAGACCCAGTACTTC	CASRQGTVQETQYF
13	TRBD1	TRBV10-1	-	TRBJ1-1	TGCGCCAGCAGCCCACAGGGGAGCACTGAAGCTTTCTTT	CASSPQGSTEAFF
13	-	TRBV19	few	TRBJ1-3	TGTGCCAGTAGGGAGGTATCTGGAAACACCATATATTTT	CASREVSGNTIYF
14	-	TRBV5-4	-	TRBJ1-4	TGTGCCAGCAGTTCGACCCGGGGGGATGAAAAACTGTTTTTT	CASSSTRGDEKLFF
14	-	TRBV3-1/TRBV3-2	-	TRBJ1-1	TGTGCCAGCAGCCCCGAGCGGGTGGGGTCTGAAGCTTTCTTT	CASSPERVGSEAFF
16	-	TRBV2	-	TRBJ1-3	TGTGCCAGCAGGAAAGCGGTGGCAGTTTCTGGAAACACCATATATTTT	CASRKAVAVSGNTIYF
16	-	TRBV10-3	-	TRBJ1-6	TGTGCCATCAGTGAGGCGGGGAGGTCCTATAATTCACCCCTCCACTTT	CAISEAGRSYNSPLHF
16	TRBD1	TRBV7-3	-	TRBJ1-1	TGTGCCAGCAGCTTATTCGCAGGGGGAGAGGAAACTGAAGCTTTCTTT	CASSLFAGGEETEAFF
13	TRBD1	TRBV27	-	TRBJ1-1	TGTGCCAGCACACTATACAGGGGCTCTGAAGCTTTCTTT	CASTLYRGSEAFF
14	TRBD2	TRBV4-1	-	TRBJ2-5	TGCGCCAGCAGCCCGACTAGCGGGCAAGAGACCCAGTACTTC	CASSPTSGQETQYF
15	TRBD1	TRBV6-5	-	TRBJ2-5	TGTGCCAGCAATCCCTTACAGGGGGCGAGAGAGACCCAGTACTTC	CASNPLQGARETQYF
16	TRBD1	TRBV7-9	-	TRBJ1-5	TGTGCCAGCAGCCCAGGGGGGATAATCGGCAATCAGCCCCAGCATTTT	CASSPGGIIGNQPQHF
20	TRBD2	TRBV27	-	TRBJ2-1	TGTGCCAGCAGCGCCTTAACTAGCGGGGGAAAGTATGGCTCCTACAATGAGCAGTTCTTC	CASSALTSGGKYGSYNEQFF
14	-	TRBV3-1/TRBV3-2	-	TRBJ1-5	TGTGCCAGCAGCCAAGGGGGCTTTGGTCAGCCCCAGCATTTT	CASSQGGFGQPQHF
15	TRBD1	TRBV7-2	-	TRBJ2-1	TGTGCCAGCAGCTTCGACAGGGGGTCCTACAATGAGCAGTTCTTC	CASSFDRGSYNEQFF
15	-	TRBV18	once	TRBJ1-2	TGTGCCAGCTCAGCTACCCGTCCGGTATTGGATGGCTACACCTTC	CASSATRPVLDGYTF
14	-	TRBV7-3	-	TRBJ2-5	TGTGCCAGCAGCTTAGACAGGTACCAAGAGACCCAGTACTTC	CASSLDRYQETQYF
16	TRBD1	TRBV28	-	TRBJ1-5	TGTGCCAGCAGTTTTGGGACAGGGGCCGTTAAGGGGTCCCAGCATTTT	CASSFGTGAVKGSQHF
13	TRBD1	TRBV19	-	TRBJ1-6	TGTGCCAGTAGTTCCGACAGGGATTCACCCCTCCACTTT	CASSSDRDSPLHF
15	-	TRBV9	-	TRBJ1-5	TGTGCCAGCAGCGTTTCCGGGGGAAGCAATCAGCCCCAGCATTTT	CASSVSGGSNQPQHF
15	-	TRBV7-2	-	TRBJ1-2	TGTGCCAGCAGCTTAAACATAAATAATAACTATGGCTACACCTTC	CASSLNINNNYGYTF
16	-	TRBV14	-	TRBJ1-1	TGTGCCAGCAGCCAAGGGCAGGGCCCCTGGATAAGTGAAGCTTTCTTT	CASSQGQGPWISEAFF
15	TRBD1	TRBV7-2	-	TRBJ1-5	TGTGCCAGCAGCTTAGTGGGGGGACAGGCTCAGCCCCAGCATTTT	CASSLVGGQAQPQHF
15	TRBD2	TRBV4-1	-	TRBJ2-5	TGCGCCTCCAACCCGGGGCTAGCGGGAGTGGAGACCCAGTACTTC	CASNPGLAGVETQYF
15	-	TRBV9	-	TRBJ2-7	TGTGCCAGCAGCGTAGCCCCTACTAGCTCCTACGAGCAGTACTTC	CASSVAPTSSYEQYF
15	-	TRBV7-7	-	TRBJ2-3	TGTGCCAGCAGCCGGGCGGGGCGCAACACAGATACGCAGTATTTT	CASSRAGRNTDTQYF
15	-	TRBV30	-	TRBJ1-5	TGTGCCTGGACTCCTCGAGGGAGGGGCAATCAGCCCCAGCATTTT	CAWTPRGRGNQPQHF
21	TRBD2	TRBV7-8	-	TRBJ2-2	TGTGCCAGCAGCTCCCGGGACGGAATTGCACTAGCGGGGGGGAGAACCGGGGAGCTGTTTTTT	CASSSRDGIALAGGRTGELFF